A selection of T cell receptor beta chains follows, all from one sample in a study of blood T cell repertoires in COVID-19. Sequenced by immunoSEQ multiplex PCR; TCRdb stores in-frame clones only, minus some. The profile covers 130,000 or so clones, with roughly 91% appearing a single time and roughly 18% taken by the ten largest. The sequencing sample was made of peripheral blood. These receptors were obtained from a man over 45 with active or convalescent COVID-19. The conserved cysteine and the conserved F or W are not part of the CDR3 here.

v_gene: TRBV13; len: 13; j_gene: TRBJ2-7; CDR3aa: ASRQWDRGLYEQY
v_gene: TRBV5-4; len: 12; j_gene: TRBJ1-4; CDR3aa: ASSTTATNEKLF
v_gene: TRBV28; len: 14; j_gene: TRBJ1-4; CDR3aa: ASSLWRDRAGEKLF
v_gene: TRBV5-1; len: 15; j_gene: TRBJ2-7; CDR3aa: ASSLLGLDSLSYEQY
v_gene: TRBV6-6; len: 14; j_gene: TRBJ2-2; CDR3aa: ASSNQGGENTGELF
v_gene: TRBV18; len: 12; j_gene: TRBJ1-5; CDR3aa: ASSPSGDTGPQH
v_gene: TRBV4-1; len: 14; j_gene: TRBJ1-3; CDR3aa: ASSQGSQSSGNTIY
v_gene: TRBV5-5; len: 13; j_gene: TRBJ1-1; CDR3aa: ASSLVSGRGTEAF
v_gene: TRBV11-2; len: 13; j_gene: TRBJ2-1; CDR3aa: ASSSSGGAWNEQF
v_gene: TRBV7-7; len: 16; j_gene: TRBJ2-2; CDR3aa: ASSPDRPGQGASGELF
v_gene: TRBV19; len: 13; j_gene: TRBJ2-1; CDR3aa: ASSVIPGQYNEQF
v_gene: TRBV18; len: 15; j_gene: TRBJ2-7; CDR3aa: ASSPRTSGLTSYEQY
v_gene: TRBV14; len: 13; j_gene: TRBJ2-7; CDR3aa: ASSVRSGSSYEQY
v_gene: TRBV5-1; len: 14; j_gene: TRBJ2-7; CDR3aa: ASSLNTGTGAYEQY
v_gene: TRBV30; len: 10; j_gene: TRBJ1-5; CDR3aa: AWSYQGQPQH
v_gene: TRBV15; len: 14; j_gene: TRBJ1-1; CDR3aa: ATSRDLRTANTEAF
v_gene: TRBV19; len: 13; j_gene: TRBJ1-4; CDR3aa: ASRHSGRGTEKLF
v_gene: TRBV18; len: 9; j_gene: TRBJ1-1; CDR3aa: ASSRNTEAF
v_gene: TRBV7-7; len: 14; j_gene: TRBJ1-5; CDR3aa: ASSPPPAGGDQPQH
v_gene: TRBV27; len: 12; j_gene: TRBJ2-5; CDR3aa: ASSFSSGMETQY
v_gene: TRBV18; len: 11; j_gene: TRBJ2-7; CDR3aa: ASSPPIRDEQY
v_gene: TRBV30; len: 13; j_gene: TRBJ2-5; CDR3aa: AWSPVASGRQTQY
v_gene: TRBV6-5; len: 12; j_gene: TRBJ1-2; CDR3aa: ASGRRDREYGYT
v_gene: TRBV7-2; len: 11; j_gene: TRBJ1-5; CDR3aa: ASSLVQGQPQH
v_gene: TRBV5-1; len: 11; j_gene: TRBJ2-5; CDR3aa: ASKQLYQETQY
v_gene: TRBV5-4; len: 12; j_gene: TRBJ1-2; CDR3aa: ASSRAQGPTPIT
v_gene: TRBV3-1/TRBV3-2; len: 12; j_gene: TRBJ1-5; CDR3aa: ASSQYTKGQPQH
v_gene: TRBV28; len: 12; j_gene: TRBJ1-1; CDR3aa: ASSPPGGNTEAF
v_gene: TRBV10-3; len: 13; j_gene: TRBJ1-4; CDR3aa: AISETGEAYEKLF
v_gene: TRBV6-6; len: 11; j_gene: TRBJ2-2; CDR3aa: ASSRESPGELF
v_gene: TRBV28; len: 10; j_gene: TRBJ1-2; CDR3aa: ASNSEEGGYT
v_gene: TRBV10-3; len: 13; j_gene: TRBJ2-1; CDR3aa: AIREDGSSYNEQF
v_gene: TRBV7-6; len: 13; j_gene: TRBJ2-7; CDR3aa: ASSLVGQGNYEQY
v_gene: TRBV5-8; len: 13; j_gene: TRBJ2-2; CDR3aa: AGPSGQGNTGELF
v_gene: TRBV30; len: 13; j_gene: TRBJ1-2; CDR3aa: AWSVRIWTGVGYT
v_gene: TRBV5-6; len: 11; j_gene: TRBJ2-7; CDR3aa: ASSLRGAGEQY
v_gene: TRBV19; len: 12; j_gene: TRBJ2-4; CDR3aa: ASSPTSGGSIQY